Shown below are 14 T cell receptor beta chains from a single sample sequenced in a study of CD8+CD57+ T cells in acquired aplastic anemia. CD8+CD57+ cell expansion, shown by flow cytometry, had occurred in the patients selected for sequencing. The template for TCR beta VDJ and CDR3 sequence profiling was genomic DNA. TCRdb used MiXCR to reprocess the reads, holding one entry per CDR3 protein. Of around 290,000 distinct CDR3 sequences detected, roughly 53% appear once; the ten largest clones hold around 1.2%. The sequenced material came from sorted CD4+, CD8+, or CD8+CD57+ T cells (not recorded which) from PBMCs. The receptors derive from a human donor with aplastic anemia.

At least ten counts were recorded for this clonotype. The genes are TRBV6-5 and TRBJ1-2; the D is unclear. CDR1 and CDR2 from the germline V gene are MNHEY and SVGAGI. CDR3 length: 12 amino acids. Deletions cut 6 bases from V and 3 bases from J, with 8 bases between. CDR3 in amino acids: CASRDGHYGYTF. CDR3 sequence (DNA): TGTGCCAGCAGGGACGGGCACTATGGCTACACCTTC.

This clonotype appeared many times. A much bigger clone sits one base away, suggesting this may be a read error. The chain has TRBV10-3 and TRBJ2-1; 8 bases match TRBD1. This CDR3 is built from 15 residues. The germline gives CDR1 ENHRY, CDR2 SYGVKD. The V and J ends lost 4 bases and 7 bases, in that order; junction bases with no gene match: 9. The CDR3 reads CAISGDTGGKNEQFF. The DNA for the CDR3 is TGTGCCATCAGTGGTGACACAGGGGGTAAAAATGAGCAGTTCTTC.

A remark on this clonotype: A read error may explain this, as a much larger clone is one base away. The V and J genes are TRBV28 and TRBJ2-7, with D unresolved. V was clipped by 6 bases and J by 9 bases, with 12 bases between them. The CDR3 is 11 residues long. Germline V gene lookup returns CDR1 MDHEN and CDR2 SYDVKM. The CDR3 loop is CASSERSGQYF. The CDR3 coding sequence is TGTGCCAGCAGCGAGAGGTCCGGGCAGTACTTC.

The genes are TRBV20-1 and TRBJ1-2; TRBD1 agrees at 10 bases. Looked up from germline, CDR1 is DFQATT and CDR2 is SNEGSKA (reference sequence). With 3 bases clipped from V and 7 bases from J, the junction kept 20 bases outside the gene matches. The CDR3 totals 18 residues. CDR3 loop: CSARREPGQGTGGGGYTF. The CDR3 DNA is TGCAGTGCTAGGAGAGAACCGGGACAGGGGACGGGAGGTGGTGGCTACACCTTC.

This clonotype was seen more than once but under ten times. J is TRBJ2-3 and V is TRBV9; D unresolved. V lost 1 base, J lost 7 bases, and 10 bases lay in between. The CDR3 has 13 residues. Germline V gives CDR1 SGDLS, CDR2 YYNGEE. In DNA, the CDR3 is TGTGCCAGCAGCGTATCTATAGACCATACGCAGTATTTT. It encodes CASSVSIDHTQYF.

Notes on this clonotype: Germline is not matched at one junction end, which may reflect a read error. This chain links TRBV7-3 with TRBJ2-5, with 8 bases matching TRBD2. This CDR3 is 12 amino acids long. Germline CDR1 reads SGHTA; CDR2 reads FQGTGA. CDR3 residues: CASSPGGPLVLF. DNA of the CDR3: TGTGCCAGCAGCCCGGGGGGGCCTTTGGTTCTCTTC.

Worth noting for this clonotype: A much larger clone is a single base away; this may be a read error. V and J are TRBV2 and TRBJ2-1; 9 bases align to TRBD1. V dropped 5 bases and J dropped 6; count of bases not matched to a gene: 11. Germline CDR1 is SNHLY and CDR2 is FYNNEI. The CDR3 runs 16 residues. This CDR3 is CASSPLQTGGRNEQFF. The DNA for the CDR3 is TGTGCCAGCAGTCCGCTCCAGACAGGGGGTCGCAATGAGCAGTTCTTC.

This clonotype was found a few times. V and J are TRBV20-1 and TRBJ1-2; unclear D gene. CDR1 is DFQATT, CDR2 SNEGSKA, per germline (reference sequence). This CDR3 is 11 amino acids long. The CDR3, as DNA: TGCAGCTACCCTTGGGACTATGGCTACACCTTC. Encoded protein: CSYPWDYGYTF.

CDR3 sequence reads: CASSVGGYQPQHF. CDR3 nucleotides: TGTGCCAGCAGCGTAGGAGGGTATCAGCCCCAGCATTTT. The gene calls are TRBV9 and TRBJ1-5; the D is unclear. The CDR3 has 13 residues. Germline-derived CDR1 and CDR2 are SGDLS and YYNGEE. V was clipped by 0 bases and J by 5 bases, with 6 bases between them.

This clonotype was observed many times. The chain recombines TRBV5-1 with TRBJ2-7; TRBD2 is a possible D gene (7 bases). CDR3 length: 14 residues. Germline V gene data show CDR1 as SGHRS and CDR2 as YFSETQ. V lost 4 bases and J lost 7, with 18 bases in between. In nucleotides, the CDR3 is TGCGCCAGCAGCGTACTTGGAGGGGGGGAGGAGCAGTACTTC. Translation: CASSVLGGGEEQYF.

This clonotype was seen just once. The J gene is TRBJ2-1, the V gene TRBV7-6, with 8 bases aligning to TRBD1. Losses at the gene ends were 1 base for V and 0 bases for J; bases not matched to a gene: 5. The CDR3 covers 17 residues. Germline V gene sequence: CDR1 SGHVS, CDR2 FNYEAQ. The CDR3 loop is CASSLERDRSSYNEQFF. CDR3 in DNA: TGTGCCAGCAGCTTAGAAAGGGACAGGAGCTCCTACAATGAGCAGTTCTTC.

The rearrangement links TRBV7-9 to TRBJ2-1, with 9 nucleotides matching TRBD2. The V gene's germline CDR1 is SEHNR and CDR2 FQNEAQ (reference sequence). The CDR3 sequence is 15 residues long. The V and J ends lost 5 bases and 7 bases, in that order; junction bases with no gene match: 9. As DNA, the CDR3 is TGTGCCAGCAGCCAAGCCAGCGGGGGGAGAAATGAGCAGTTCTTC. Translation: CASSQASGGRNEQFF. Full variable domain (remainder filled in from reference TRBV7-9 and TRBJ2-1): DTGVSQNPRHKITKRGQNVTFRCDPISEHNRLYWYRQTLGQGPEFLTYFQNEAQLEKSRLLSDRFSAERPKGSFSTLEIQRTEQGDSAMYLCASSQASGGRNEQFFGPGTRLTVL.

With respect to this clonotype: An end of the junction differs from the germline gene, which may be a read error. The chain joins TRBV5-1 to TRBJ2-1, with 14 bases that match TRBD2. Looked up from germline, CDR1 is SGHRS and CDR2 is YFSETQ. CDR3 length: 20 residues. CDR3 coding DNA: TGCGCCAGCAGCTCGGGCGCAAATCGACTAGCGGGGGGGCTCAACAATGGGCAGTTCTTC. It yields the protein CASSSGANRLAGGLNNGQFF.

This clonotype turned up a few times. The chain joins TRBV7-9 to TRBJ2-7, with D perhaps given as TRBD1 or TRBD2 (5 bases each). CDR1 and CDR2 (germline): SEHNR, FQNEAQ (reference sequence). The CDR3 runs 14 residues. Between the trimmed V and J ends, which lost 6 bases and 4 bases, there was a span of 16 bases. The CDR3 loop is CASSKAGSGYEQYF. The CDR3 region has the DNA TGTGCCAGCAGTAAGGCAGGGAGTGGGTACGAGCAGTACTTC.